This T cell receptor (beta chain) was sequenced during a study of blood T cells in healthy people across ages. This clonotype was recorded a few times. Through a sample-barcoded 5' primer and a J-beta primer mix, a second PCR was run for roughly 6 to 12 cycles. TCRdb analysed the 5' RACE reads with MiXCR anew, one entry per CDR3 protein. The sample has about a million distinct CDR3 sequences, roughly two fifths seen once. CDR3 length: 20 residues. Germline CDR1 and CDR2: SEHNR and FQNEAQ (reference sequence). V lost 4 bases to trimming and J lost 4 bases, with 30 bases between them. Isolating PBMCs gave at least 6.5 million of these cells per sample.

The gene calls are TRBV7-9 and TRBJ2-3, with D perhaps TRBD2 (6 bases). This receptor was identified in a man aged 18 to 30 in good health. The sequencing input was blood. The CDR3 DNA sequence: TGTGCCAGCAGCTCTTGGGGCAGACTAAACCGGGAGCCCCGGTCAGATACGCAGTATTTT. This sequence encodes CASSSWGRLNREPRSDTQYF.